This TCR beta chain stems from a study of beta chain features in type 1 diabetes. General study points: VDJ junctions in type 1 diabetes patients carried more deletions and fewer insertions.

Concerning this clone itself: Its antigen remains unidentified.

Germline V gene lookup returns CDR1 WNHNN and CDR2 SYGVQD (reference sequence). The germline V and J ends were trimmed by 6 bases and 5 bases, with 11 bases remaining between them. This CDR3 has 14 amino acids. The authors took one heparinised blood draw, averaging about 120 mL, from each donor. All of the sorted populations showed purity greater than 98%. All of the isolated RNA was reverse transcribed, so expressed TCRB transcripts were sequenced. Samples of naive, central memory and regulatory T cells yielded a mean of around 3.7 million reads. The protocol was immunoSEQ multiplex PCR, while the TCRdb copy is restricted to in-frame clones and leaves out a portion. The sample holds around 300,000 clones; approximately 15% are singletons and the top ten take over 5%.

This TCR came from a man aged 25 to 40 in good health. The sample consisted of central memory CD4+ T cells from blood. The chain combines TRBV10-1 with TRBJ1-6; a possible D gene is TRBD1 (5 bases). The CDR3 loop reads CASSSGTDNSPLHF. Written as DNA, the CDR3 is TGCGCCAGCAGCTCCGGGACGGATAATTCACCCCTCCACTTT.